A selection of T cell receptor beta chains follows, all from one sample in a study of T cell changes during pregnancy in multiple sclerosis. Assay: immunoSEQ multiplex PCR; the TCRdb copy retains only in-frame clones and omits some. The table lists about 59,000 clones, approximately 94% of them singletons. The sequenced sample was CD8+ T cells from peripheral blood mononuclear cells, obtained after pregnancy. The source is a female donor with multiple sclerosis, enrolled in a pregnancy study. CDR3s include the opening cysteine and the closing phenylalanine or tryptophan. Fields, in order: D gene, J gene, clone size, V gene, CDR3 protein, CDR3 DNA. D genes are given only for firm matches. Clone size appears in some rows only: once, few, many, or a class for an expanded clone.

TRBD2,TRBJ2-7,-,TRBV27,CASSLSSSGNRYF,TGTGCCAGCAGTTTATCTTCTAGCGGGAATCGGTACTTC
-,TRBJ1-1,-,TRBV7-9,CASSPSVMDTEAFF,TGTGCCAGCAGCCCGTCGGTGATGGACACTGAAGCTTTCTTT
TRBD2,TRBJ2-2,medium-sized,TRBV4-2,CASSQGTSDTGELFF,TGTGCCAGCAGCCAAGGGACTAGCGACACCGGGGAGCTGTTTTTT
TRBD1,TRBJ2-7,-,TRBV19,CASSIRTGWEQYF,TGTGCCAGTAGTATTCGGACAGGGTGGGAGCAGTACTTC
TRBD2,TRBJ2-7,-,TRBV4-3,CASSQALPSGLYEQYF,TGCGCCAGCAGCCAAGCTCTCCCTAGCGGACTGTACGAGCAGTACTTC
-,TRBJ1-1,-,TRBV30,CAWRNRLLNTEAFF,TGTGCCTGGAGGAACAGGTTACTGAACACTGAAGCTTTCTTT
-,TRBJ1-4,-,TRBV4-2,CASSQGEDIAGNEKLFF,TGTGCCAGCAGCCAAGGAGAGGACATAGCGGGTAATGAAAAACTGTTTTTT
-,TRBJ2-3,-,TRBV30,CAWNLKSTDTQYF,TGTGCCTGGAACCTAAAAAGCACAGATACGCAGTATTTT
TRBD2,TRBJ2-2,-,TRBV30,CAWSKTSGTGELFF,TGTGCCTGGAGTAAGACTAGCGGGACCGGGGAGCTGTTTTTT
TRBD2,TRBJ2-2,-,TRBV28,CASSLGLAGTGELFF,TGTGCCAGCAGTTTAGGACTAGCGGGGACCGGGGAGCTGTTTTTT
-,TRBJ2-7,-,TRBV7-9,CASSPGLYEQYF,TGTGCCAGCAGCCCGGGACTGTACGAGCAGTACTTC
TRBD1,TRBJ2-1,-,TRBV4-3,CASSPSPDRAAEQFF,TGCGCCAGCAGCCCAAGTCCAGACAGGGCGGCTGAGCAGTTCTTC
-,TRBJ2-1,-,TRBV14,CASSLTWGGTYNEQFF,TGTGCCAGCAGCCTAACGTGGGGTGGGACTTACAATGAGCAGTTCTTC
TRBD1,TRBJ1-5,-,TRBV7-9,CASSFPGTDQPQHF,TGTGCCAGCAGCTTCCCCGGGACAGATCAGCCCCAGCATTTT
-,TRBJ1-5,-,TRBV4-3,CASSQDMGAGGNQPQHF,TGCGCCAGCAGCCAAGATATGGGGGCCGGAGGCAATCAGCCCCAGCATTTT
-,TRBJ2-2,-,TRBV5-6,CASSLGVPGELFF,TGTGCCAGCAGCTTGGGAGTTCCCGGGGAGCTGTTTTTT
TRBD2,TRBJ2-1,-,TRBV5-6,CASSPYRTSGNNEQFF,TGTGCCAGCAGCCCATATCGGACTAGCGGAAACAATGAGCAGTTCTTC
TRBD2,TRBJ2-7,-,TRBV27,CASSLTTSGNYEQYF,TGTGCCAGCAGTTTAACGACTAGCGGGAACTACGAGCAGTACTTC
TRBD1,TRBJ2-7,-,TRBV7-2,CASSSRGQGAYEQYF,TGTGCCAGCAGCTCTAGAGGACAGGGTGCCTACGAGCAGTACTTC
TRBD2,TRBJ2-7,-,TRBV9,CASSTTSGNYEQYF,TGTGCCAGCAGCACAACTAGCGGGAATTACGAGCAGTACTTC
-,TRBJ2-7,-,TRBV11-3,CASSLDPGNEQYF,TGTGCCAGCAGCTTAGATCCGGGGAACGAGCAGTACTTC
-,TRBJ1-2,-,TRBV6-1,CASIVRDKSYGYTF,TGTGCCAGCATCGTCCGGGACAAGTCGTATGGCTACACCTTC
-,TRBJ1-5,-,TRBV19,CASNYRQYSNQPQHF,TGTGCCAGTAACTATCGGCAGTATAGCAATCAGCCCCAGCATTTT
-,TRBJ2-7,-,TRBV5-1,CASSFGQSSYEQYF,TGCGCCAGCAGCTTTGGACAGAGCTCCTACGAGCAGTACTTC
-,TRBJ2-7,once,TRBV29-1,CSVESGAYEQYF,TGCAGCGTTGAGTCAGGGGCCTACGAGCAGTACTTC
TRBD2,TRBJ2-2,-,TRBV4-2,CASSPLGSSGRTGELFF,TGTGCCAGCAGCCCCCTAGGGTCTAGCGGGAGGACCGGGGAGCTGTTTTTT
-,TRBJ1-3,once,TRBV7-9,CASSPVRGGTGNTIYF,TGTGCCAGCAGCCCAGTCCGGGGGGGGACTGGAAACACCATATATTTT
-,TRBJ2-3,-,TRBV5-1,CATKGAADLINTSTDTQYF,TGCGCCACCAAAGGGGCAGCCGACTTGATTAATACTAGCACAGATACGCAGTATTTT
-,TRBJ2-4,-,TRBV4-2,CASSQAWTEGAIQYF,TGTGCCAGCAGCCAAGCCTGGACGGAGGGAGCAATTCAGTACTTC
-,TRBJ2-5,once,TRBV4-3,CASSQDLIGGETQYF,TGCGCCAGCAGCCAAGACCTAATAGGGGGAGAGACCCAGTACTTC
TRBD2,TRBJ2-1,-,TRBV4-1,CASSQEITSGWNEQFF,TGCGCCAGCAGCCAAGAAATCACTAGCGGCTGGAATGAGCAGTTCTTC
-,TRBJ1-1,-,TRBV10-3,CAISESFTEAFF,TGTGCCATCAGTGAGTCCTTCACTGAAGCTTTCTTT
TRBD1,TRBJ1-2,-,TRBV5-6,CASSLDGTGGAEGYTF,TGTGCCAGCAGCTTGGACGGGACAGGGGGCGCGGAGGGCTACACCTTC
-,TRBJ2-2,-,TRBV27,CASSLSSYTGELFF,TGTGCCAGCAGTTTATCCTCCTACACCGGGGAGCTGTTTTTT
TRBD1,TRBJ2-1,-,TRBV9,CASSAKTGTEQFF,TGTGCCAGCAGCGCCAAGACAGGGACTGAGCAGTTCTTC
TRBD1,TRBJ2-7,-,TRBV4-1,CASSQGTGTYF,TGCGCCAGCAGCCAAGGGACAGGGACGTACTTC
TRBD2,TRBJ2-7,-,TRBV5-1,CASSWPRASGSYEQYF,TGCGCCAGCAGCTGGCCTAGGGCTAGCGGTTCCTACGAGCAGTACTTC
TRBD1,TRBJ2-7,-,TRBV6-1,CASGGQESYEQYF,TGTGCCAGCGGCGGACAGGAGTCCTACGAGCAGTACTTC
-,TRBJ1-4,-,TRBV7-9,CASSFMSFQGREKLFF,TGTGCCAGCAGCTTTATGTCTTTTCAGGGTAGAGAAAAACTGTTTTTT
-,TRBJ2-1,-,TRBV21-1,CASSSRLAGDVDNEQFF,TGTGCCAGCAGCTCCCGACTAGCGGGAGACGTAGACAATGAGCAGTTCTTC
TRBD2,TRBJ2-2,-,TRBV28,CASSGRLASGELFF,TGTGCCAGCAGCGGGCGACTAGCGTCCGGGGAGCTGTTTTTT
-,TRBJ1-2,-,TRBV5-6,CASSLGGGGYTF,TGTGCCAGCAGCTTGGGGGGCGGTGGCTACACCTTC
-,TRBJ1-1,once,TRBV19,CASSIGGIEAFF,TGTGCCAGTAGTATCGGCGGGATTGAAGCTTTCTTT
-,TRBJ2-1,-,TRBV28,CASTTHNEQFF,TGTGCCAGCACCACTCACAATGAGCAGTTCTTC
-,TRBJ1-1,-,TRBV21-1,CASRHRVDTEAFF,TGTGCCAGCAGACACAGGGTTGACACTGAAGCTTTCTTT
-,TRBJ1-1,-,TRBV19,CASNAGAGTEAFF,TGTGCCAGTAACGCGGGGGCAGGGACTGAAGCTTTCTTT
-,TRBJ2-3,-,TRBV6-4,CASSDEAAGGTDTQYF,TGTGCCAGCAGTGACGAAGCGGCAGGGGGCACAGATACGCAGTATTTT
-,TRBJ1-2,once,TRBV10-1,CAIPVAQTYYGYTF,TGCGCCATCCCAGTTGCTCAAACCTACTATGGCTACACCTTC
TRBD1,TRBJ1-1,-,TRBV27,CASSPQGVNTEAFF,TGTGCCAGCAGTCCACAGGGGGTGAACACTGAAGCTTTCTTT
-,TRBJ1-3,-,TRBV7-9,CASSLSGEDTIYF,TGTGCCAGCAGCTTATCCGGTGAAGACACCATATATTTT
-,TRBJ2-1,-,TRBV14,CASSQDSSSYNEQFF,TGTGCCAGCAGCCAAGATTCTTCCTCCTACAATGAGCAGTTCTTC
-,TRBJ2-3,-,TRBV5-8,CASSYRQDSVTDTQYF,TGTGCCAGCAGCTACCGCCAGGACAGTGTCACAGATACGCAGTATTTT
TRBD2,TRBJ2-3,-,TRBV7-9,CASSSGGVGTDTQYF,TGTGCCAGCAGCTCGGGAGGGGTTGGGACAGATACGCAGTATTTT
TRBD2,TRBJ2-7,-,TRBV27,CASSSNLAGVTYEQYF,TGTGCCAGCAGTTCGAATCTAGCGGGAGTCACCTACGAGCAGTACTTC